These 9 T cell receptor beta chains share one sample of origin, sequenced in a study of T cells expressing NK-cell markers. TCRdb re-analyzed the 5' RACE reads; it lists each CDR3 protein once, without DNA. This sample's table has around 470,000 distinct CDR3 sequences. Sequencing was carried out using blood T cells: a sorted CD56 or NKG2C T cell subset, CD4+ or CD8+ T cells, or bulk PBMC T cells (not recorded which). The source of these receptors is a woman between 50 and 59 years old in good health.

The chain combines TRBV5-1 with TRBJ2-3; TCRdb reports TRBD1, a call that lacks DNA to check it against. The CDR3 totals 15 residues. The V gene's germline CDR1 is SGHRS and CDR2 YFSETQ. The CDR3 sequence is CASSLSGPNTDTQYF.

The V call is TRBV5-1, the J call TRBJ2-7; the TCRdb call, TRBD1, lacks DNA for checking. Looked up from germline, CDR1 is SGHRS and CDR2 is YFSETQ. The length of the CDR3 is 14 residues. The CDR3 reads CASSSGTGGGEQYF.

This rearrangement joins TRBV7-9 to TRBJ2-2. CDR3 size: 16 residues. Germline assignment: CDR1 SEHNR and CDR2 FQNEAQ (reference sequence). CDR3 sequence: CASSSRASANTGELFF.

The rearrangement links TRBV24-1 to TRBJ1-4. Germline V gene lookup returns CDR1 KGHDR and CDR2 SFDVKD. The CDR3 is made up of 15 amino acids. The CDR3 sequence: CATTPDDATNEKLFF.

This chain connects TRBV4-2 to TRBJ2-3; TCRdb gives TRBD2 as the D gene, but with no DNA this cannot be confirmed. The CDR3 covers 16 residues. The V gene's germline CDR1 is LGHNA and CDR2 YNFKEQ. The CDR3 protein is CASSQETSGRTDTQYF.

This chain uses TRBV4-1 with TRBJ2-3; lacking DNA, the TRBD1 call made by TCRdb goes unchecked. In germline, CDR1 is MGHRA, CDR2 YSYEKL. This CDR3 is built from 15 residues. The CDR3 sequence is CASSQHGSGEDTQYF.

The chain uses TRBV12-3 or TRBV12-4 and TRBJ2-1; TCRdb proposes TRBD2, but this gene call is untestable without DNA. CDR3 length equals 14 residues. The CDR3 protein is CASSPGGGRNEQFF.

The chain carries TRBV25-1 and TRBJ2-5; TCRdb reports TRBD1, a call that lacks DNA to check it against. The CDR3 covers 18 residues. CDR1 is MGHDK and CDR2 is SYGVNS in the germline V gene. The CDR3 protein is CASTHRDTFWVNGETQYF.

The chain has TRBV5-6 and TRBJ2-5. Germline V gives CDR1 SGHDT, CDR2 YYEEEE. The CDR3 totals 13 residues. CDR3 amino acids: CASNKGDEETQYF.